The clone carrying this T cell receptor (beta chain) occurred once. Its specificity is unknown. In the CD4+ fraction, cells were divided into CD45RA+ naive and CD45RA-negative memory subsets. Germline-derived CDR1 and CDR2 are MDHEN and SYDVKM. The CDR3 is made up of 15 amino acids. Trimming cost V 7 bases and J 3 bases, with 16 bases left between them. Assay: immunoSEQ multiplex PCR; the TCRdb copy retains only in-frame clones and omits some. The sample records about 670,000 clones, about two thirds being singletons. These data originate in a study of shared clonotypes between healthy human individuals. Study-wide points: Blood was the sole source, and tissue repertoires probably differ. Among a few donors, about 5% of naive CD4 clonotypes were found in common. Donor scarcity curtailed the genetic and exposure-history diversity represented herein.

This TCR came from a woman between 25 and 40 years old in good health. Material: memory CD4+ T cells sorted from blood. Subset meaning: CD45RA-negative fraction. The chain joins TRBV28 to TRBJ1-5; D might be TRBD1 (6 bases). Here the CDR3 reads CASNRPGEVNQPQHF. CDR3 DNA sequence: TGTGCCAGCAACCGCCCAGGGGAGGTCAATCAGCCCCAGCATTTT.